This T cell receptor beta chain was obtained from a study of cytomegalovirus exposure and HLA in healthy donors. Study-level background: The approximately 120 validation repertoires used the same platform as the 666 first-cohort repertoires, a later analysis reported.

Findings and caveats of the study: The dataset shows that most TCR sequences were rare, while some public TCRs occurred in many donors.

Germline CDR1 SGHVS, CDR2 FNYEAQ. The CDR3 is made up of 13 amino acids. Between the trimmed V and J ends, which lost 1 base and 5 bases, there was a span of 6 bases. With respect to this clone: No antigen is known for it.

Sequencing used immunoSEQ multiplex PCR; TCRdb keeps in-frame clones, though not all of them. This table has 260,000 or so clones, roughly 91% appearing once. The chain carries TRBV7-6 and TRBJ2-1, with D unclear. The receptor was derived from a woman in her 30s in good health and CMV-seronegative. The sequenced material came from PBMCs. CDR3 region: CASSLGLHNEQFF. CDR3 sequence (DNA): TGTGCCAGCAGCTTAGGGCTACACAATGAGCAGTTCTTC.